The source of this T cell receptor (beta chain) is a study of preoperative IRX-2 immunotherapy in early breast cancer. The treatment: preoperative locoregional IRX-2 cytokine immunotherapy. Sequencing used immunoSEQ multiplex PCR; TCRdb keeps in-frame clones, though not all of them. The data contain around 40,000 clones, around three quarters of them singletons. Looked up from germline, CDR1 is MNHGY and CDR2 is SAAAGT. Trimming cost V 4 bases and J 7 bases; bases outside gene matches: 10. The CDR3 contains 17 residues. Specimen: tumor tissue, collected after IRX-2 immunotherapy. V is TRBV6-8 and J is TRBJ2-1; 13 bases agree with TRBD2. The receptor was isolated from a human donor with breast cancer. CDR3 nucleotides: TGTGCCAGCAGTTCCATGTCGGCGACTAGCGGGAGGAATGAGCAGTTCTTC. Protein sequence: CASSSMSATSGRNEQFF.